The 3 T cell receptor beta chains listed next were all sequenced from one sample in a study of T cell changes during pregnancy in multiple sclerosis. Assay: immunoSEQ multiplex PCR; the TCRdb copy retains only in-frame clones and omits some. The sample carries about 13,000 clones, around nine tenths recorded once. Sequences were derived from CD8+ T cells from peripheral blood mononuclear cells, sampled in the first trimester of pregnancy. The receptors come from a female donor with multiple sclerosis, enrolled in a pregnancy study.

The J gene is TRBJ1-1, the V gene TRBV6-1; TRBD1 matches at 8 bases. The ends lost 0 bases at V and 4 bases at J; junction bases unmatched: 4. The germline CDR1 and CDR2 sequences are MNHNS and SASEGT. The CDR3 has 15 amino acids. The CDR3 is CASSEADDRGTEAFF. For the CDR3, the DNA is TGTGCCAGCAGTGAAGCAGACGACAGGGGCACTGAAGCTTTCTTT.

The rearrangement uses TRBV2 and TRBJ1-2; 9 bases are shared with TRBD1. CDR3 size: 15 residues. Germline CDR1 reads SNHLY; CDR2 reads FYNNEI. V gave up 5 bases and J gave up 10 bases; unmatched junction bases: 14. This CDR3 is CASSLTSPDRGDYTF. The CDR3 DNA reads TGTGCCAGCAGTCTCACTTCGCCGGACAGGGGAGACTACACCTTC.

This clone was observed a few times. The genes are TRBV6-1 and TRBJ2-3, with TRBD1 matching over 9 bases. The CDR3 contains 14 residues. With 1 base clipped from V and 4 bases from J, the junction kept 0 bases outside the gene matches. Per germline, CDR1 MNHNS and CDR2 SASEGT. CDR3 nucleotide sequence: TGTGCCAGCAGTGAAGGGACAGGGGCAGATACGCAGTATTTT. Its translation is CASSEGTGADTQYF.